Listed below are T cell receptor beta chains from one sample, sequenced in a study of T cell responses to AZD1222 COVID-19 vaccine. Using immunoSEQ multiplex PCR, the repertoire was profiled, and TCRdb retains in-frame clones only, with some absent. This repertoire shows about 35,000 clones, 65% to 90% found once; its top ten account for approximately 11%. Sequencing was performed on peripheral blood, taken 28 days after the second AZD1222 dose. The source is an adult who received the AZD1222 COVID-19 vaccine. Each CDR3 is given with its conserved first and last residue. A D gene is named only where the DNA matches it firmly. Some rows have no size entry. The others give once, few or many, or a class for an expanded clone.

CDR3: CATSRDKVEQYF; DNA: TGTGCCACCAGCAGAGACAAGGTCGAGCAGTACTTC; D: NA; size: once; V: TRBV15; J: TRBJ2-7
CDR3: CASSAGPRWEETQYF; DNA: TGTGCCAGCAGTGCGGGGCCCCGATGGGAAGAGACCCAGTACTTC; D: NA; size: NA; V: TRBV2; J: TRBJ2-5
CDR3: CASSDSGGRNTGELFF; DNA: TGTGCCAGCAGTGACTCGGGGGGACGGAACACCGGGGAGCTGTTTTTT; D: NA; size: NA; V: TRBV6-4; J: TRBJ2-2
CDR3: CASSLTGGISGANVLTF; DNA: TGTGCCAGCAGCTTGACAGGGGGGATCTCTGGGGCCAACGTCCTGACTTTC; D: TRBD1; size: NA; V: TRBV5-6; J: TRBJ2-6
CDR3: CASSLSGFGETQYF; DNA: TGTGCCAGCAGCTTGTCAGGATTTGGGGAGACCCAGTACTTC; D: NA; size: NA; V: TRBV7-2; J: TRBJ2-5
CDR3: CASSPSGGSSGYGYTF; DNA: TGTGCCAGCTCACCCTCGGGAGGCAGCTCTGGCTATGGCTACACCTTC; D: NA; size: NA; V: TRBV18; J: TRBJ1-2
CDR3: CASSWTNGQGDYGYTF; DNA: TGTGCCAGCAGCTGGACCAACGGACAGGGTGATTATGGCTACACCTTC; D: TRBD1; size: NA; V: TRBV5-5; J: TRBJ1-2
CDR3: CAWSLDLERGYTF; DNA: TGTGCCTGGAGTTTAGACCTGGAAAGAGGCTACACCTTC; D: NA; size: once; V: TRBV30; J: TRBJ1-2
CDR3: CASRGAGNTGELFF; DNA: TGCGCCAGCAGAGGGGCGGGAAACACCGGGGAGCTGTTTTTT; D: NA; size: NA; V: TRBV5-1; J: TRBJ2-2
CDR3: CASTETRGGPQPQHF; DNA: TGTGCCAGCACCGAAACCCGGGGGGGGCCTCAGCCCCAGCATTTT; D: NA; size: NA; V: TRBV6-5; J: TRBJ1-5
CDR3: CASGIPDLGVDAFF; DNA: TGTGCCTCAGGAATTCCGGACTTGGGAGTGGACGCTTTCTTT; D: NA; size: NA; V: TRBV28; J: TRBJ1-1
CDR3: CASSLALAGKYEQYF; DNA: TGTGCCAGCAGCTTAGCTCTAGCGGGAAAGTACGAGCAGTACTTC; D: TRBD2; size: NA; V: TRBV7-2; J: TRBJ2-7
CDR3: CASSLDNTGELFF; DNA: TGTGCCAGCAGCTTAGATAACACCGGGGAGCTGTTTTTT; D: NA; size: few; V: TRBV7-2; J: TRBJ2-2
CDR3: CASSDPGTSGGAYNEQFF; DNA: TGTGCCAGTAGTGATCCCGGGACTAGCGGGGGGGCCTACAATGAGCAGTTCTTC; D: TRBD2; size: NA; V: TRBV19; J: TRBJ2-1
CDR3: CAWSEDSESNQPQHF; DNA: TGTGCCTGGAGTGAGGACAGTGAAAGCAATCAGCCCCAGCATTTT; D: NA; size: NA; V: TRBV30; J: TRBJ1-5
CDR3: CASSLTGADTQYF; DNA: TGTGCTAGCAGCTTAACGGGGGCAGATACGCAGTATTTT; D: NA; size: NA; V: TRBV7-7; J: TRBJ2-3
CDR3: CASSLQGGSWNEQFF; DNA: TGTGCCAGCAGCCTCCAGGGGGGGAGTTGGAATGAGCAGTTCTTC; D: NA; size: once; V: TRBV7-9; J: TRBJ2-1
CDR3: CASSSLIAGGRNEQYF; DNA: TGTGCCAGCAGTTCCTTGATAGCGGGAGGACGGAACGAGCAGTACTTC; D: TRBD2; size: NA; V: TRBV27; J: TRBJ2-7
CDR3: CASSPGTDYEQYF; DNA: TGTGCCAGCAGCCCGGGGACAGACTACGAGCAGTACTTC; D: TRBD1; size: once; V: TRBV11-2; J: TRBJ2-7
CDR3: CSVGGTDTQYF; DNA: TGCAGCGTTGGGGGGACAGATACGCAGTATTTT; D: NA; size: NA; V: TRBV29-1; J: TRBJ2-3
CDR3: CASFDRSIGYTF; DNA: TGTGCCAGCTTCGACAGGTCCATTGGCTACACCTTC; D: NA; size: NA; V: TRBV6-5; J: TRBJ1-2
CDR3: CASSQDRGSGVNTEAFF; DNA: TGTGCCAGCAGCCAAGATAGGGGAAGTGGGGTTAACACTGAAGCTTTCTTT; D: NA; size: NA; V: TRBV3-1/TRBV3-2; J: TRBJ1-1
CDR3: CASSDTPGTGLYNEQFF; DNA: TGTGCCAGCAGCGATACCCCCGGGACAGGTCTCTACAATGAGCAGTTCTTC; D: TRBD1; size: few; V: TRBV5-8; J: TRBJ2-1
CDR3: CASSPDGLNYGYTF; DNA: TGTGCCAGTAGTCCTGATGGCCTAAACTATGGCTACACCTTC; D: NA; size: NA; V: TRBV19; J: TRBJ1-2
CDR3: CASSSGTSVHEQYF; DNA: TGTGCCAGCAGTTCCGGGACTAGCGTACACGAGCAGTACTTC; D: TRBD2; size: NA; V: TRBV6-5; J: TRBJ2-7
CDR3: CASRLAGKETQYF; DNA: TGTGCCAGCAGGCTAGCGGGGAAAGAGACCCAGTACTTC; D: TRBD2; size: NA; V: TRBV2; J: TRBJ2-5
CDR3: CASSHHDRGYEQYF; DNA: TGTGCCAGCAGCCATCACGACAGGGGCTACGAGCAGTACTTC; D: TRBD1; size: NA; V: TRBV3-1/TRBV3-2; J: TRBJ2-7
CDR3: CASSLHSNLNEQFF; DNA: TGTGCCAGTAGTCTTCACAGTAATCTCAATGAGCAGTTCTTC; D: NA; size: NA; V: TRBV19; J: TRBJ2-1
CDR3: CASSPGQGSGEQYF; DNA: TGTGCCAGCAGCCCAGGACAGGGGTCCGGTGAGCAGTACTTC; D: TRBD1; size: NA; V: TRBV11-3; J: TRBJ2-7
CDR3: CASSPIQGLGQYF; DNA: TGCGCCAGCAGCCCAATTCAAGGGTTGGGGCAGTACTTC; D: NA; size: NA; V: TRBV5-1; J: TRBJ2-7
CDR3: CASSEGSPRDIQYF; DNA: TGTGCCAGCAGTGAAGGGTCCCCGCGGGACATTCAGTACTTC; D: NA; size: NA; V: TRBV6-1; J: TRBJ2-4
CDR3: CASSFRQNTGELFF; DNA: TGTGCCAGCAGTTTCCGACAGAACACCGGGGAGCTGTTTTTT; D: NA; size: NA; V: TRBV7-2; J: TRBJ2-2
CDR3: CASSLASGANVLTF; DNA: TGTGCCAGCAGCTTGGCGTCTGGGGCCAACGTCCTGACTTTC; D: NA; size: NA; V: TRBV5-4; J: TRBJ2-6
CDR3: CASSIPDSAPRQKLFF; DNA: TGTGCCAGTAGTATCCCCGACAGTGCGCCCAGACAAAAACTGTTTTTT; D: NA; size: NA; V: TRBV19; J: TRBJ1-4
CDR3: CASRNVQGTTGTDTQYF; DNA: TGTGCCAGCAGAAACGTACAGGGTACGACGGGCACAGATACGCAGTATTTT; D: NA; size: few; V: TRBV7-2; J: TRBJ2-3
CDR3: CASSLVGLPQHF; DNA: TGTGCCAGCAGCTTAGTGGGGTTACCCCAGCATTTT; D: NA; size: NA; V: TRBV7-2; J: TRBJ1-5
CDR3: CASNSRVGYGYTF; DNA: TGTGCCTCGAACTCCAGGGTAGGCTATGGCTACACCTTC; D: NA; size: NA; V: TRBV19; J: TRBJ1-2
CDR3: CASTDIYGYTF; DNA: TGTGCCAGCACCGACATCTATGGCTACACCTTC; D: NA; size: NA; V: TRBV28; J: TRBJ1-2
CDR3: CSVTGGAWANVLTF; DNA: TGCAGCGTTACAGGTGGCGCGTGGGCCAACGTCCTGACTTTC; D: NA; size: NA; V: TRBV29-1; J: TRBJ2-6
CDR3: CASSEQRLNTEAFF; DNA: TGTGCCAGCAGTGAACAGAGGTTGAACACTGAAGCTTTCTTT; D: NA; size: NA; V: TRBV2; J: TRBJ1-1
CDR3: CASSWTREETQYF; DNA: TGTGCCAGCAGCTGGACTAGGGAGGAGACCCAGTACTTC; D: TRBD2; size: NA; V: TRBV7-2; J: TRBJ2-5
CDR3: CASSLSIGDSPLHF; DNA: TGTGCCAGCAGTTTATCTATTGGGGATTCACCCCTCCACTTT; D: NA; size: NA; V: TRBV27; J: TRBJ1-6
CDR3: CATSRTTSGRFFDNEQFF; DNA: TGTGCCACCAGCAGAACCACTAGCGGGAGGTTTTTCGACAATGAGCAGTTCTTC; D: TRBD2; size: NA; V: TRBV15; J: TRBJ2-1
CDR3: CASSDSGDTGELFF; DNA: TGTGCCAGCAGTGACTCAGGGGACACCGGGGAGCTGTTTTTT; D: NA; size: NA; V: TRBV6-4; J: TRBJ2-2
CDR3: CASSQGTISTEAFF; DNA: TGTGCCAGCAGCCAAGGGACGATTAGTACTGAAGCTTTCTTT; D: NA; size: few; V: TRBV5-6; J: TRBJ1-1
CDR3: CAWSGLVVIGEQFF; DNA: TGTGCCTGGAGTGGGCTAGTCGTAATTGGCGAGCAGTTCTTC; D: NA; size: NA; V: TRBV30; J: TRBJ2-1
CDR3: CSASSGTGGRPQHF; DNA: TGCAGTGCTAGTAGTGGAACAGGGGGAAGGCCCCAGCATTTT; D: TRBD1; size: NA; V: TRBV20-1; J: TRBJ1-5
CDR3: CASSGQLASTGELFF; DNA: TGTGCCAGCAGTGGGCAACTAGCGAGCACCGGGGAGCTGTTTTTT; D: TRBD2; size: NA; V: TRBV2; J: TRBJ2-2
CDR3: CSSRRQTYEQYF; DNA: TGCAGCTCGAGGCGCCAAACCTACGAGCAGTACTTC; D: NA; size: NA; V: TRBV29-1; J: TRBJ2-7